This TCR beta chain is from a study of T-cell reconstitution after alpha-beta-depleted transplantation in children. The study's findings and limits: Several hundred expanded graft clones reportedly were the source of alpha-beta T cells about two months after transplant. Hyperexpanded clones declined; after one year, newly produced T cells mostly supplied diversity.

CDR1 DFQATT and CDR2 SNEGSKA come from the germline V gene (reference sequence). The CDR3 runs to 13 residues. For TCRbeta, the library was prepared with unique molecular identifiers. TCRdb reprocessed the PCR reads with MiXCR, giving one entry per CDR3 protein. In the table there are about 500,000 distinct CDR3 sequences, approximately 10% of which are singletons. Turning to this clonotype: The antigen is not known.

The V gene is TRBV20-1, the J gene TRBJ2-2; D may correspond to TRBD1 or TRBD2 (5 bases each). This TCR came from a female patient aged 2 to 10 who had a stem cell transplant for aplastic anemia, so the T cells may come from the graft donor. Source: PBMCs, mostly from graft donor cells, taken 180 days after TCRalphabeta/CD19-depleted stem cell transplant. The CDR3 region is CGGVAVNTGELFF. The CDR3 DNA reads as TGCGGGGGAGTAGCAGTGAACACCGGGGAGCTGTTTTTT.